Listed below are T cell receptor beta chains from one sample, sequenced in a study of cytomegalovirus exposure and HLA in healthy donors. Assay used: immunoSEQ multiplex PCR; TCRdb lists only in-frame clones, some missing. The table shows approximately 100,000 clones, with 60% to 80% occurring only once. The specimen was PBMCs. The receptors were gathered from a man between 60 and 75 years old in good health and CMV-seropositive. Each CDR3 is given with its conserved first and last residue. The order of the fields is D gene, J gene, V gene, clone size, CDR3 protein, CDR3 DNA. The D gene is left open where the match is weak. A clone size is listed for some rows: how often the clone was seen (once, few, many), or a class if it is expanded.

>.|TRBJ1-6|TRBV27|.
CASSLSRGGNSPLHF
TGTGCCAGCAGTTTATCGCGGGGGGGTAATTCACCCCTCCACTTT
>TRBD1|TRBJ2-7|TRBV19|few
CASGLPGGHEQYF
TGTGCCAGTGGCCTCCCAGGGGGCCACGAGCAGTACTTC
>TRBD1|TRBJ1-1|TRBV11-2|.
CASSLGRLQGETEAFF
TGTGCCAGCAGCTTAGGGCGGTTACAGGGGGAGACTGAAGCTTTCTTT
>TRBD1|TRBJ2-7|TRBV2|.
CASSPDRGYDEQYF
TGTGCCAGCAGCCCGGACAGGGGGTACGACGAGCAGTACTTC
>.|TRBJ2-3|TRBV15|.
CATSRVGQPVSTDTQYF
TGTGCCACCAGCAGAGTTGGACAGCCAGTCAGCACAGATACGCAGTATTTT
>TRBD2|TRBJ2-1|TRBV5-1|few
CASSLSLAGGNEQFF
TGCGCCAGCAGCTTGAGTCTAGCGGGGGGGAATGAGCAGTTCTTC
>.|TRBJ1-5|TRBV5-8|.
CASSLYSNQPQHF
TGTGCCAGCAGCTTATATAGCAATCAGCCCCAGCATTTT
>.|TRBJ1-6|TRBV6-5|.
CASSWRGGNSPLHF
TGTGCCAGCAGTTGGAGGGGGGGTAATTCACCCCTCCACTTT
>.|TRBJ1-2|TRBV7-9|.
CASSSITGNYGYTF
TGTGCCAGCAGCTCAATCACAGGGAACTATGGCTACACCTTC
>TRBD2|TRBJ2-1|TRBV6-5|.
CASRTSGGIYNEQFF
TGTGCCAGCAGGACTAGCGGGGGCATTTACAATGAGCAGTTCTTC
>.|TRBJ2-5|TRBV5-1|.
CASSFKGRATGRQETQYF
TGCGCCAGCAGCTTTAAGGGTCGAGCGACAGGGAGGCAAGAGACCCAGTACTTC
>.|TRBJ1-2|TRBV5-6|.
CASSLDQGIGYGYTF
TGTGCCAGCAGCTTGGACCAGGGGATAGGCTATGGCTACACCTTC
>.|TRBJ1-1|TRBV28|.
CASSFRNSNTEAFF
TGTGCCAGCAGTTTTAGGAACAGTAACACTGAAGCTTTCTTT
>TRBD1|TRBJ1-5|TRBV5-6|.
CASSSLTGTARNQPQHF
TGTGCCAGCAGCTCTCTAACCGGGACAGCCCGCAATCAGCCCCAGCATTTT
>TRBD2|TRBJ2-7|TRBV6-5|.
CASRLAGGDLREQYF
TGTGCCAGCAGGTTAGCGGGGGGGGATCTGCGCGAGCAGTACTTC
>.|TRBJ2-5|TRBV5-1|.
CASSLGRETQETQYF
TGCGCCAGCAGCTTGGGTCGGGAGACTCAAGAGACCCAGTACTTC
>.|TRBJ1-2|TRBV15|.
CATSRDELAYGYTF
TGTGCCACCAGCAGAGATGAATTAGCCTATGGCTACACCTTC
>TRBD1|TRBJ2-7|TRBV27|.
CASSTGQELEQYF
TGTGCCAGCAGTACGGGACAGGAGCTCGAGCAGTACTTC
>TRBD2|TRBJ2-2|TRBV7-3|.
CASSSGLAGGELFF
TGTGCCAGCAGCTCCGGACTAGCGGGCGGGGAGCTGTTTTTT
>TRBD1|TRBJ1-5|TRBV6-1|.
CASSGDRDFNQPQHF
TGTGCCAGCAGTGGAGACAGGGACTTTAATCAGCCCCAGCATTTT
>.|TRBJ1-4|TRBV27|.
CASSLKGVANEKLFF
TGTGCCAGCAGTCTAAAGGGGGTGGCTAATGAAAAACTGTTTTTT
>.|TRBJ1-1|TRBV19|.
CASTPGHLNTEAFF
TGTGCCAGTACCCCGGGACATCTGAACACTGAAGCTTTCTTT
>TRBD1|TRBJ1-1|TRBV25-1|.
CASSRVGTVTEAFF
TGTGCCAGCAGTCGCGTCGGGACAGTGACTGAAGCTTTCTTT
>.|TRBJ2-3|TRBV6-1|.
CASSVGLAFSDTQYF
TGTGCCAGCAGTGTCGGGCTAGCTTTTTCAGATACGCAGTATTTT
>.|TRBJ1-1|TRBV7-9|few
CARASFLVNTEAFF
TGTGCCAGGGCCTCATTTCTTGTGAACACTGAAGCTTTCTTT
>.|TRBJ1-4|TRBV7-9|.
CASSLEEVREKLFF
TGTGCCAGCAGCTTAGAGGAGGTACGGGAAAAACTGTTTTTT
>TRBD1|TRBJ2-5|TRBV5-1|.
CASSQPTGGEQTQYF
TGCGCCAGCAGCCAACCGACAGGGGGAGAGCAGACCCAGTACTTC
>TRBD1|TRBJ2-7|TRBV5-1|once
CASSPRQGAVDEQYF
TGCGCCAGCAGTCCCCGCCAGGGGGCGGTGGACGAGCAGTACTTC
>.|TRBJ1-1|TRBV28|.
CAGMTSRNTEAFF
TGTGCCGGGATGACTAGCCGTAACACTGAAGCTTTCTTT
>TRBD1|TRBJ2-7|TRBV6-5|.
CASSEDRGLSEQYF
TGTGCCAGCTCCGAGGACAGGGGACTAAGTGAGCAGTACTTC
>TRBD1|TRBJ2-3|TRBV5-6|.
CASTDTGDHTDTQYF
TGTGCCAGCACCGACACAGGGGACCACACAGATACGCAGTATTTT
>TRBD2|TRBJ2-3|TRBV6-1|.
CASSGTSGGTDTQYF
TGTGCCAGCAGCGGGACTAGCGGGGGCACAGATACGCAGTATTTT
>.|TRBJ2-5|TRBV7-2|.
CASSLGRQETQYF
TGTGCCAGCAGCCTGGGCAGGCAAGAGACCCAGTACTTC
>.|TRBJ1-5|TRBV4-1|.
CASSQVQGGSNQPQHF
TGCGCCAGCAGCCAAGTCCAGGGAGGAAGCAATCAGCCCCAGCATTTT
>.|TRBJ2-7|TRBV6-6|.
CASSYSEGHNEQYF
TGTGCCAGCAGTTACTCGGAGGGGCACAACGAGCAGTACTTC
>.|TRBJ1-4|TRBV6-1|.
CASERGATNEKLFF
TGTGCCAGCGAACGGGGAGCAACTAATGAAAAACTGTTTTTT
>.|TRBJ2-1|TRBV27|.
CASTEAGARNNEQFF
TGTGCCAGCACCGAGGCGGGGGCTAGAAACAATGAGCAGTTCTTC
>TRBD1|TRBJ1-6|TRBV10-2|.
CASSAPTGGGAPLHF
TGCGCCAGCAGTGCGCCGACAGGGGGCGGCGCACCCCTCCACTTT
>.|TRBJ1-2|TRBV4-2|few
CASSQTGNNYGYTF
TGTGCCAGCAGCCAAACAGGGAACAACTATGGCTACACCTTC
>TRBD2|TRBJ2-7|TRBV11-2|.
CASSLSGGTYEQYF
TGTGCCAGCAGCTTGTCCGGGGGGACGTACGAGCAGTACTTC
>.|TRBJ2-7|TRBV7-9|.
CASSLAGVWGVEQYF
TGTGCCAGCAGCTTAGCTGGGGTCTGGGGCGTCGAGCAGTACTTC
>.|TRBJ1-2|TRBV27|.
CASSSGGYGYTF
TGTGCCAGCAGTTCCGGGGGCTATGGCTACACCTTC
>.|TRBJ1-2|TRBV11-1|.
CASSPRQDGGYTF
TGTGCCAGCAGCCCTCGACAGGACGGAGGCTACACCTTC
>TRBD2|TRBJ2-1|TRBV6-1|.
CASSEVSGAFNEQFF
TGTGCCAGCAGTGAGGTTAGCGGGGCGTTCAATGAGCAGTTCTTC
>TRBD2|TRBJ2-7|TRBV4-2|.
CASSQELAGTSSYEQYF
TGTGCCAGCAGCCAAGAGCTAGCGGGGACTAGCTCCTACGAGCAGTACTTC
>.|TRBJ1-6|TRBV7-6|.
CASSPVQSVGNSPLHF
TGTGCCAGCAGCCCGGTACAGTCGGTAGGAAATTCACCCCTCCACTTT
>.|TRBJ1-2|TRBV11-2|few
CASSLDWTNYGYTF
TGTGCCAGCAGCTTAGACTGGACAAACTATGGCTACACCTTC
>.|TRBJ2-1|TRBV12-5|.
CASALGGSSYNEQFF
TGTGCTAGTGCCCTTGGGGGCTCCTCCTACAATGAGCAGTTCTTC
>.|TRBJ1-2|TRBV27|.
CASSRSRNYGYTF
TGTGCCAGCAGTCGGTCCAGGAACTATGGCTACACCTTC
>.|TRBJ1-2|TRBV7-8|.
CASSGAGYGYTF
TGTGCCAGCAGCGGCGCGGGCTATGGCTACACCTTC
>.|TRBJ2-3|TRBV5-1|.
CASSLARGDTQYF
TGCGCCAGCAGCTTGGCCAGGGGGGACACGCAGTATTTT
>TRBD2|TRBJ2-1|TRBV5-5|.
CASSPEAGGVGGLRYNEQFF
TGTGCCAGCAGCCCCGAGGCCGGGGGGGTAGGGGGGTTAAGATACAATGAGCAGTTCTTC
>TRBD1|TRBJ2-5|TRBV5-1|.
CASSLQGAEETQYF
TGCGCCAGCAGTTTACAGGGGGCTGAGGAGACCCAGTACTTC
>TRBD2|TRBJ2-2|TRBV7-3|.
CASSLSGGATGELFF
TGTGCCAGCAGCCTCAGCGGGGGGGCGACCGGGGAGCTGTTTTTT